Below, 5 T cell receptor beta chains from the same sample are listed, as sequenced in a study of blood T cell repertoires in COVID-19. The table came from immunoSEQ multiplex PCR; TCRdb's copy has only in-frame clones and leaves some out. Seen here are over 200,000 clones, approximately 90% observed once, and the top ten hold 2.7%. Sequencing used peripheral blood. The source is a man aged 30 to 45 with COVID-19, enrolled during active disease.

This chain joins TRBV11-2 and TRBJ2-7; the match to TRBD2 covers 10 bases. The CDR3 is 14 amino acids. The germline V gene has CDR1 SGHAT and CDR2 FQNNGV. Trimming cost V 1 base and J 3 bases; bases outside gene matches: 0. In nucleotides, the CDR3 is TGTGCCAGCAGCTTAGCTAGCGGGGGCTACGAGCAGTACTTC. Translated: CASSLASGGYEQYF.

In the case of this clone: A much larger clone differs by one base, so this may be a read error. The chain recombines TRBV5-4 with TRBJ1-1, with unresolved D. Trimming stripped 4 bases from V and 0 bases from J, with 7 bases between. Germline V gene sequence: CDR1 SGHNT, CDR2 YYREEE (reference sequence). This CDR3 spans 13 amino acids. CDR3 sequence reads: CASSLNLNTEAFF. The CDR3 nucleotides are TGTGCCAGCAGCCTAAACTTGAACACTGAAGCTTTCTTT.

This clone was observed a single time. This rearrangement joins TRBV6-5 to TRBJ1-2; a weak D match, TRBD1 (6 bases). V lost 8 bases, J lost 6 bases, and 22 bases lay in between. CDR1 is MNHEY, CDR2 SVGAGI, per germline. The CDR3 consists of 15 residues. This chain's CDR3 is CASCLGRGGFNGYTF. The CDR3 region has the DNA TGTGCCAGCTGTTTAGGCAGGGGTGGCTTTAATGGCTACACCTTC.

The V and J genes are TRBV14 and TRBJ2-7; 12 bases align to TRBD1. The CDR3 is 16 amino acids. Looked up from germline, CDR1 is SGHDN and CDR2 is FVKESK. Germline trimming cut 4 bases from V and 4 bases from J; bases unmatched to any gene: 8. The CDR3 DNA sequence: TGTGCCAGCAGCCTTCTCCCGGGACAGGGGGCTTACGAGCAGTACTTC. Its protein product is CASSLLPGQGAYEQYF.

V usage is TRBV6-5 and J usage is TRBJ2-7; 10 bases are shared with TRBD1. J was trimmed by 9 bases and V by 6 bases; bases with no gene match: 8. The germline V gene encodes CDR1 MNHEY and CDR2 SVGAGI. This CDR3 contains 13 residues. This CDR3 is CASRPDRGQGQYF. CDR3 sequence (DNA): TGTGCCAGCAGACCCGACAGGGGGCAGGGGCAGTACTTC.